A selection of T cell receptor beta chains follows, all from one sample in a study of Ad26.COV2.S vaccination and SARS-CoV-2 variants. The method was immunoSEQ multiplex PCR; TCRdb's version includes in-frame clones alone and lacks a portion of them. The top ten clones hold 15% to 20% of a sample with about 94,000 clones, roughly 84% of them seen once. The material was peripheral blood, obtained after recovery from COVID-19. The source of these receptors is a human donor who had recovered from COVID-19. CDR3s include the opening cysteine and the closing phenylalanine or tryptophan.

v_call cdr3_aa
TRBV19 CASSMRGGGHSGNTIYF
TRBV7-2 CASSFRRAYNEQFF
TRBV5-4 CASSFMRGFEQYF
TRBV7-9 CASSGPGYSSYEQYF
TRBV5-4 CASSLLAGRNEQFF
TRBV7-2 CASSLDGQGRTFF
TRBV4-3 CASSQDSGQPYEQYF
TRBV28 CASSLSSYGYTF
TRBV7-3 CASSFSGPDTEAFF
TRBV11-2 CASSFDTGTGSYEQYF
TRBV7-9 CASTKSTGGNEQFF
TRBV4-2 CASSQEATNNQPQHF
TRBV29-1 CSVKGQGLTDTQYF
TRBV5-1 CASSLSESSYNEQFF
TRBV14 CASSQEQSRTQYF
TRBV18 CASSRILTTSGLYNEQFF
TRBV29-1 CSVRDSFMNTEAFF
TRBV5-1 CASSLVLRGGTQYF
TRBV11-3 CASRGGGLDTQYF
TRBV29-1 CSVPSGTPSGDTQYF
TRBV25-1 CASSDSGNEKLFF
TRBV4-3 CASSRAGGFYGYTF
TRBV6-1 CASSEFGRTSSLYNEQFF
TRBV6-1 CASSLGVAYEQYF
TRBV24-1 CATSRSGLQHYNEQFF
TRBV11-3 CASSLDLNWANQQYF
TRBV5-1 CASSLVLGNFNEQFF
TRBV20-1 CSVNKDREQYF
TRBV6-5 CASSLGLEGAYEQYF
TRBV29-1 CSVEDPKGGAYEQYF
TRBV5-4 CASSSGGYSYNEQFF
TRBV6-6 CASSISGSYEQYF
TRBV5-1 CASSFASGRTDTQYF
TRBV19 CASTTSGSLRNEQFF
TRBV5-1 CASSSGQTYYGYTF
TRBV24-1 CATSERGLYGYTF
TRBV11-2 CASSLVGQSHRTDTQYF
TRBV11-2 CASSPIQGNPGELFF
TRBV27 CASSVAGPYEQYF
TRBV6-5 CASSARGSGANVLTF
TRBV7-9 CASSLDRTGGNSPLHF
TRBV29-1 CSVYPGTGNYGYTF
TRBV5-4 CASSSNNEQYF
TRBV7-2 CASSSLSYEQYF
TRBV29-1 CSVDGGQGVTGELFF
TRBV10-3 CATTLTGGWETQYF
TRBV9 CASSVPRRGSSTGELFF
TRBV28 CASSFAGQFQYYGYTF
TRBV28 CASSLWGFREAFF
TRBV12-5 CASASLAGGRSINYEQYF
TRBV6-6 CASSYSRLAGAPRRGGANVLTF
TRBV7-7 CASSLGAGGANEQFF
TRBV24-1 CATSDRGTGYGYTF
TRBV18 CASSSGGTQYF
TRBV5-5 CASSLGGTADTQYF
TRBV7-2 CARGKTGTRDEQYF
TRBV19 CATSRERGVSYEQYF
TRBV5-6 CASSPSGQGFSYEQYF
TRBV4-3 CASSQERLYQPQHF